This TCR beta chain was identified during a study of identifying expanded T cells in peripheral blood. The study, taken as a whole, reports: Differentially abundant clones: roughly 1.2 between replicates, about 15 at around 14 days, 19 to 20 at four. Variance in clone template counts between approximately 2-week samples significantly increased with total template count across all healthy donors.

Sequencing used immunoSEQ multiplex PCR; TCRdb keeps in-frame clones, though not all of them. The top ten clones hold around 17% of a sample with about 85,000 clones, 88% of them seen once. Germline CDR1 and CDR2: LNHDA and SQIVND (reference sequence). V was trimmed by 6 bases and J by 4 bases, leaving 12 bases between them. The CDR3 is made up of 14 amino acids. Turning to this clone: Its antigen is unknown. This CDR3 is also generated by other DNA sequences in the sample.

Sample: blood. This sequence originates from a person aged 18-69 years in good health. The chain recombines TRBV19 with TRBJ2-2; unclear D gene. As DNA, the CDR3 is TGTGCCAGTAGCCAGGACCGAATCACCGGGGAGCTGTTTTTT. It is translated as CASSQDRITGELFF. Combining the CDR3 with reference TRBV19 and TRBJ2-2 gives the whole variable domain DGGITQSPKYLFRKEGQNVTLSCEQNLNHDAMYWYRQDPGQGLRLIYYSQIVNDFQKGDIAEGYSVSREKKESFPLTVTSAQKNPTAFYLCASSQDRITGELFFGEGSRLTVL.